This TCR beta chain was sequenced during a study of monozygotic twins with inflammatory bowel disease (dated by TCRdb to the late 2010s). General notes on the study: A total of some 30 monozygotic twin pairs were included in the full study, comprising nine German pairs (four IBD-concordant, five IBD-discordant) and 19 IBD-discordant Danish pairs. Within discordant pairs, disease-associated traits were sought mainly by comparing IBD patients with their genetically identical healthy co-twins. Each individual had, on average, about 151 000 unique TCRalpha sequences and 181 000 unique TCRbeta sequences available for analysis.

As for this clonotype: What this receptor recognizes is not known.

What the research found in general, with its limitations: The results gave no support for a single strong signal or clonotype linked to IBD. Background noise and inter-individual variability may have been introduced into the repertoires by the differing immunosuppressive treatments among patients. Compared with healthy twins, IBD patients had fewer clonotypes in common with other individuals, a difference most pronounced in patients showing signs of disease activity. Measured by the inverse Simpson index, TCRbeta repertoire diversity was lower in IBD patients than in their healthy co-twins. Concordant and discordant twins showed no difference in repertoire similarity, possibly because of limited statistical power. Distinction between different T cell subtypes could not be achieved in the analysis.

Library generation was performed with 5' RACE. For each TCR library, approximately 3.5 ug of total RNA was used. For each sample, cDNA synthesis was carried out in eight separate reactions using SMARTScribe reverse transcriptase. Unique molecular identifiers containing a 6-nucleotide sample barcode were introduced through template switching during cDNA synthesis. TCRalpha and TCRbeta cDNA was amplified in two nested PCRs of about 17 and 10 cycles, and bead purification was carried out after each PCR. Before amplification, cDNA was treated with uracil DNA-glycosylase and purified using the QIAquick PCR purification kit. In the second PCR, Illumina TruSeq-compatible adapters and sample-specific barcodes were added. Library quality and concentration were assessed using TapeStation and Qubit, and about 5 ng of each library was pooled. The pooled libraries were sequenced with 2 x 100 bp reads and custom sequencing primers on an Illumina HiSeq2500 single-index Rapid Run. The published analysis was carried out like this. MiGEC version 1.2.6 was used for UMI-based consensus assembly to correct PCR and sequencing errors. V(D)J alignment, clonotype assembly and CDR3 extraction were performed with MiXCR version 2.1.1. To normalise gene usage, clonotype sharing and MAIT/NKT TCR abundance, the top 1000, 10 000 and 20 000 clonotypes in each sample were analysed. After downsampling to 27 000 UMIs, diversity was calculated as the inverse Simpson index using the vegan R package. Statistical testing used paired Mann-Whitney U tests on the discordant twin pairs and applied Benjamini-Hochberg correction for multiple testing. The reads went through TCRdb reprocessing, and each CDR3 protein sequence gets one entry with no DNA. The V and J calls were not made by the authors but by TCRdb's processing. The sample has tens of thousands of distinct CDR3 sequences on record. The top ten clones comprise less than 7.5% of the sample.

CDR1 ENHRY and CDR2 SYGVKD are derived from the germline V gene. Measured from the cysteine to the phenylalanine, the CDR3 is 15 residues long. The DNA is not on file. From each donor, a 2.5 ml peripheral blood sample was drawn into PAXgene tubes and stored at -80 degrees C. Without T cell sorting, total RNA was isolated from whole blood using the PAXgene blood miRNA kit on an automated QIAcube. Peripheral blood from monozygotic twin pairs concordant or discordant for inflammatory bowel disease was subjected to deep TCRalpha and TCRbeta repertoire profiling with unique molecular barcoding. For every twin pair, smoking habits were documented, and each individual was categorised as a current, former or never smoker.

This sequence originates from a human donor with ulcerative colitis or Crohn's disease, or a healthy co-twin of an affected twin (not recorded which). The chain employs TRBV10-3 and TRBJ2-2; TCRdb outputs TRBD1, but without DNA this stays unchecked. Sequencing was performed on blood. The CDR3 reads CAITRDKSFTGELFF.